The 23 T cell receptor beta chains below come from one sample, sequenced in a study of blood T cell repertoires in COVID-19. Generated by immunoSEQ multiplex PCR, the TCRdb table keeps only in-frame clones and is missing some. This table holds under 100,000 clones, roughly three quarters found once. The sequencing sample was made of peripheral blood. The receptors derive from a man in his sixties with COVID-19, enrolled during active disease.

The CDR3 reads CASTRAGNYGYTF. The CDR3 DNA reads as TGTGCCAGCACCCGAGCGGGGAACTATGGCTACACCTTC. The chain carries TRBV27 and TRBJ1-2; D is ambiguous. Germline V CDR1 and CDR2: MNHEY, SMNVEV (reference sequence). Trimming left V 7 bases short and J 2 bases short, with 11 bases between. The CDR3 extends over 13 amino acids.

The CDR3 region has the DNA TGTGCCAGCAGCTTTCGTGCGACAGGGTACAATGAGCAGTTCTTC. Protein: CASSFRATGYNEQFF. This chain joins TRBV5-6 and TRBJ2-1; 7 bases are a match to TRBD1. The CDR3 spans 15 residues. V gave up 2 bases and J gave up 4 bases; unmatched junction bases: 6. CDR1 and CDR2 from the germline V gene are SGHDT and YYEEEE.

This clone showed up many times. This chain uses TRBV2 with TRBJ1-5; no reliable D call. V was cut by 6 bases and J by 4 bases, with 16 bases left in between. CDR3 length: 15 residues. Germline V CDR1 and CDR2: SNHLY, FYNNEI. CDR3 coding DNA: TGTGCCAGCAGGGCTACGGGGTTATTAAATCAGCCCCAGCATTTT. This sequence encodes CASRATGLLNQPQHF.

This clone has just a few counts. The gene calls are TRBV29-1 and TRBJ1-2; D perhaps matches TRBD1 (5 bases). Germline V gives CDR1 SQVTM, CDR2 ANQGSEA. This CDR3 has 14 residues. With 5 bases removed from V and 8 bases from J, the gap between germline ends came to 21 bases. CDR3 sequence (DNA): TGCAGCGTTCCCACGGGCAGCCGCTGGGGCGGCTACACCTTC. It codes for CSVPTGSRWGGYTF.

The chain carries TRBV5-4 and TRBJ2-2, with 11 bases that match TRBD2. Germline values: CDR1 SGHNT, CDR2 YYREEE (reference sequence). J gave up 4 bases and V 5 bases, and 7 bases lay outside the gene matches. There are 16 residues in the CDR3. CDR3 protein: CASRWGLAEGTGELFF. CDR3 nucleotide sequence: TGTGCCAGCAGGTGGGGACTAGCGGAGGGCACCGGGGAGCTGTTTTTT.

The rearrangement joins TRBV5-1 to TRBJ2-5; TRBD1 aligns across 10 bases. This CDR3 region has 15 residues. J gave up 5 bases and V 4 bases, and 8 bases lay outside the gene matches. The germline CDR1 and CDR2 sequences are SGHRS and YFSETQ. The CDR3 coding sequence is TGCGCCAGCAGCCCAATCGGGACAGGGGTCGAGACCCAGTACTTC. Translated: CASSPIGTGVETQYF. Using reference TRBV5-1 and TRBJ2-5 for the parts outside the CDR3, the full variable domain is KAGVTQTPRYLIKTRGQQVTLSCSPISGHRSVSWYQQTPGQGLQFLFEYFSETQRNKGNFPGRFSGRQFSNSRSEMNVSTLELGDSALYLCASSPIGTGVETQYFGPGTRLLVL.

The V gene is TRBV19, the J gene TRBJ2-7; D not certain. There are 11 residues in the CDR3. Trimming left V 4 bases short and J 5 bases short, with 6 bases between. CDR1 LNHDA and CDR2 SQIVND come from the germline V gene (reference sequence). CDR3 region: CASSRSDEQYF. CDR3 nucleotides: TGTGCCAGTAGTAGGAGCGACGAGCAGTACTTC.

This clone was observed a handful of times. The rearrangement uses TRBV2 and TRBJ1-5, with TRBD1 as a possible D gene (5 bases). Trimming took off 7 bases at V and 1 base at J, with 11 bases between the two ends. Germline values: CDR1 SNHLY, CDR2 FYNNEI. The CDR3 sequence is 14 residues long. CDR3 DNA: TGTGCCAGCAACAGCAGGGCGAGCAATCAGCCCCAGCATTTT. Residues: CASNSRASNQPQHF. The entire variable domain, with the rest obtained from reference TRBV2 and TRBJ1-5, is as follows: EPEVTQTPSHQVTQMGQEVILRCVPISNHLYFYWYRQILGQKVEFLVSFYNNEISEKSEIFDDQFSVERPDGSNFTLKIRSTKLEDSAMYFCASNSRASNQPQHFGDGTRLSIL.

The rearrangement joins TRBV5-1 to TRBJ1-1; 7 nucleotides line up with TRBD1. The CDR3 covers 15 residues. The V gene's germline CDR1 is SGHRS and CDR2 YFSETQ. The V gene end was trimmed by 0 bases and the J gene end by 1 base; junction bases not matched to a gene: 3. The CDR3, as DNA: TGCGCCAGCAGCTTGGGGACAGGAGGGAACACTGAAGCTTTCTTT. It specifies CASSLGTGGNTEAFF.

V usage is TRBV6-5 and J usage is TRBJ1-5; tentatively, D is TRBD1 (5 bases). V was clipped by 6 bases and J by 4 bases, with 7 bases between them. CDR1 is MNHEY and CDR2 is SVGAGI in the germline V gene. CDR3 length equals 12 residues. The CDR3 coding sequence is TGTGCCAGCAGGCAGGGTAATCAGCCCCAGCATTTT. Protein: CASRQGNQPQHF.

Written as DNA, the CDR3 is TGTGCCAGCAGCCGGGGGACAGGGTTTTACGAGCAGTACTTC. The encoded protein is CASSRGTGFYEQYF. The chain is built from TRBV11-3 and TRBJ2-7; 9 bases fit TRBD1. V lost 5 bases and J lost 4; bases outside the gene matches: 6. Germline lookup yields CDR1 SGHNT and CDR2 YENEEA. This CDR3 spans 14 amino acids. Combining the CDR3 with reference TRBV11-3 and TRBJ2-7 gives the whole variable domain EAGVVQSPRYKIIEKKQPVAFWCNPISGHNTLYWYLQNLGQGPELLIRYENEEAVDDSQLPKDRFSAERLKGVDSTLKIQPAELGDSAVYLCASSRGTGFYEQYFGPGTRLTVT.

The chain has TRBV19 and TRBJ1-4; D may be TRBD1 (6 bases). V dropped 4 bases and J dropped 1 base, with 10 bases sitting between them. This CDR3 region has 15 residues. Germline V gene data show CDR1 as LNHDA and CDR2 as SQIVND (reference sequence). The CDR3 nucleotides are TGTGCCAGTAGTACCTCAGGGGTAACTAATGAAAAACTGTTTTTT. This translates into CASSTSGVTNEKLFF.

This clone has just a few counts. The chain joins TRBV18 to TRBJ1-5; possibly TRBD1 for D (6 bases). In germline, CDR1 is KGHSH, CDR2 LQKENI. V lost 4 bases, J lost 4 bases, and 14 bases lay in between. CDR3 length: 15 residues. Here the CDR3 reads CASSLRTEENQPQHF. CDR3 DNA: TGTGCCAGCTCACTTAGGACAGAGGAGAATCAGCCCCAGCATTTT.

The V gene is TRBV27, the J gene TRBJ1-5, with no clear D. V dropped 6 bases and J dropped 3 bases, with 9 bases sitting between them. Germline assignment: CDR1 MNHEY and CDR2 SMNVEV (reference sequence). This CDR3 has 13 residues. In nucleotides, the CDR3 is TGTGCCAGCAGCTTTAACATCAATCAGCCCCAGCATTTT. It yields the protein CASSFNINQPQHF.

This clone was found once. The chain couples TRBV2 to TRBJ2-1; D is unclear. Trimming took off 2 bases at V and 3 bases at J, with 5 bases between the two ends. Germline V lookup: CDR1 SNHLY, CDR2 FYNNEI. The CDR3 sequence is 13 residues long. The CDR3: CASSETNYNEQFF. The CDR3, as DNA: TGTGCCAGCAGTGAAACAAACTACAATGAGCAGTTCTTC.

There are a few counts of this clone. The chain has TRBV21-1 and TRBJ1-6. TRBV21-1 is assigned pseudogene status. The CDR3 runs 13 residues. For the CDR3, the DNA is TGTGCGAAGCTGTCGGACTTTAATTCACCCCTCCACTTT. It translates to CAKLSDFNSPLHF.

The CDR3 reads CSVTGEGEKLFF. The CDR3 region has the DNA TGCAGCGTGACAGGGGAAGGTGAAAAACTGTTTTTT. V gene TRBV29-1 combines with J gene TRBJ1-4; the match to TRBD1 covers 8 bases. The CDR3 consists of 12 residues. Per the germline V gene, CDR1 is SQVTM and CDR2 is ANQGSEA. V was pared by 6 bases and J by 7 bases, with 4 bases of the junction left unmatched.

This clone was seen only once. The J gene is TRBJ2-3, the V gene TRBV2; 8 nucleotides line up with TRBD2. The V gene end was trimmed by 6 bases and the J gene end by 1 base; junction bases not matched to a gene: 3. There are 14 residues in the CDR3. In germline, CDR1 is SNHLY, CDR2 FYNNEI. CDR3 residues: CASRAREGTDTQYF. As DNA, the CDR3 is TGTGCCAGCAGGGCGCGGGAGGGCACAGATACGCAGTATTTT.

The chain joins TRBV7-9 to TRBJ1-2; 8 bases line up with TRBD1. This CDR3 is 14 amino acids long. The V segment lost 5 bases and the J segment 8 bases; nucleotides outside the gene matches: 10. Germline V CDR1 and CDR2: SEHNR, FQNEAQ (reference sequence). CDR3 sequence (DNA): TGTGCCAGCAGCCCCGACAGGGGATATGAGGGCTACACCTTC. Translated: CASSPDRGYEGYTF.

The J gene is TRBJ2-5, the V gene TRBV7-8; TRBD1 matches at 8 bases. CDR1 is SGHVS, CDR2 FQNEAQ, per germline. V was clipped by 5 bases and J by 5 bases; unmatched bases: 10. This CDR3 contains 15 residues. CDR3 nucleotide sequence: TGTGCCAGCAGCGGAGACAGGGGAGAAGGGGAGACCCAGTACTTC. It encodes CASSGDRGEGETQYF.

The rearrangement links TRBV25-1 to TRBJ1-6, with 7 bases lining up with TRBD1. In germline, CDR1 is MGHDK, CDR2 SYGVNS. Trimming at V came to 8 bases and at J to 7 bases, leaving 11 bases not matched to a gene. The length of the CDR3 is 15 residues. As DNA, the CDR3 is TGTGCCAGCGGTTCCGTAGGACAGGTCAATTCACCCCTCCACTTT. This sequence encodes CASGSVGQVNSPLHF.

The chain couples TRBV5-8 to TRBJ2-2, with 8 bases aligning to TRBD1. Germline V gives CDR1 SGHTS, CDR2 YDEGEE. This CDR3 contains 16 residues. After removal of 1 base from V and 5 bases from J, the junction contained 7 bases not matched to a gene. CDR3 region: CASSLITGGGTGELFF. In DNA, the CDR3 is TGTGCCAGCAGCTTGATTACAGGGGGTGGAACCGGGGAGCTGTTTTTT.

The chain joins TRBV21-1 to TRBJ1-2; the table names TRBD1, a call not compared with the DNA. TRBV21-1 is deemed a pseudogene. The CDR3 is 13 amino acids. CDR3: CASLDRANYGYTF. DNA of the CDR3: TGTGCCAGCCTGGACAGAGCTAACTATGGCTACACCTTC.